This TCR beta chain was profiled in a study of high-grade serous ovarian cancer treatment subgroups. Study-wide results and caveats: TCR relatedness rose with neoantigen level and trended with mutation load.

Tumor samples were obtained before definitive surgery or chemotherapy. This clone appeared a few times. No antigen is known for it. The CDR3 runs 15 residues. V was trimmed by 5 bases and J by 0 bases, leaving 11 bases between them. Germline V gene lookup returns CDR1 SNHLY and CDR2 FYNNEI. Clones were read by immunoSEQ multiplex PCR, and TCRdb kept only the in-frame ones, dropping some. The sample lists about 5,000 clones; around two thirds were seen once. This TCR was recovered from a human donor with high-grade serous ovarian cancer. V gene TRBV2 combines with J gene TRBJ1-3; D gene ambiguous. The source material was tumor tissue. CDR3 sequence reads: CASSTRFSSGNTIYF. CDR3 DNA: TGTGCCAGCAGTACCAGATTTTCCTCTGGAAACACCATATATTTT.